This T cell receptor (beta chain) was retrieved from a study of cytomegalovirus exposure and HLA in healthy donors. The PCR made use of 60 Vbeta and 13 Jbeta primers. Sequencing was performed with immunoSEQ multiplex PCR; in TCRdb, only in-frame clones are kept and a portion is missing. Altogether some 110,000 clones are present, roughly 13% being singletons, with the ten largest covering roughly 16%. This clone was recorded a few times. The V and J ends lost 5 bases and 3 bases, in that order; junction bases with no gene match: 4. Germline V gives CDR1 SQVTM, CDR2 ANQGSEA. This CDR3 has 12 amino acids.

The V and J genes are TRBV29-1 and TRBJ2-7, with 7 bases aligning to TRBD1. The sequencing sample was made of PBMCs. The clonotype originates from a man in his forties in good health and CMV-seropositive. The CDR3 spells CSVSGTDYEQYF. Written as DNA, the CDR3 is TGCAGCGTTTCCGGGACAGACTACGAGCAGTACTTC.